These 10 T cell receptor beta chains originate from one sample sequenced in a study of T cells in Graves' hyperthyroidism and ophthalmopathy. Amplification yielded TCR beta CDR3 regions, with RNA transcripts as the source. A set of HTBI primers served as the primers for a first-round RT-PCR of the TCR CDR3. TCRdb itself ran the multiplex PCR reads through MiXCR, one entry per CDR3 protein. The top ten clones hold 13% of a sample with some 250,000 distinct CDR3 sequences, approximately 14% of them seen once. The sample consisted of blood. The receptors here all came from a woman in her thirties or forties with Graves' hyperthyroidism that later progressed to Graves' ophthalmopathy.

At least ten counts were recorded for this clonotype. The chain has TRBV4-1 and TRBJ2-2; 7 bases match TRBD2. Trimming at V came to 1 base and at J to 7 bases, leaving 6 bases not matched to a gene. The CDR3 sequence is 15 residues long. Germline CDR1 reads MGHRA; CDR2 reads YSYEKL. The DNA of the CDR3 is TGCGCCAGCAGCCAAGCGGCGGGAGTTCTCGGGGAGCTGTTTTTT. Encoded protein: CASSQAAGVLGELFF.

This clonotype was seen at least ten times. The chain carries TRBV28 and TRBJ2-1; 7 bases map to TRBD1. V shed 6 bases, J shed 4 bases, and the junction held 3 bases outside the gene matches. The CDR3 length is 13 residues. The V gene's germline CDR1 is MDHEN and CDR2 SYDVKM. DNA of the CDR3: TGTGCCAGCAGGGACAGGCCTTACAATGAGCAGTTCTTC. Translated: CASRDRPYNEQFF.

CDR3 sequence reads: CASSLLTSGRSVWYEQYF. CDR3 nucleotide sequence: TGTGCCAGCAGTTTGTTGACTAGCGGGAGATCTGTGTGGTACGAGCAGTACTTC. The chain has TRBV28 and TRBJ2-7, with 12 bases matching TRBD2. CDR1 and CDR2 (germline): MDHEN, SYDVKM. V lost 3 bases to trimming and J lost 4 bases; unmatched junction nucleotides: 13. This CDR3 is built from 18 residues.

This clonotype was seen many times. V and J are TRBV10-2 and TRBJ2-5, with D possibly being TRBD2 (6 bases). Trimming took 0 bases from V and 7 from J, leaving 12 bases between them. This CDR3 spans 14 amino acids. CDR1 WSHSY and CDR2 SAAADI come from the germline V gene. The CDR3, as DNA: TGCGCCAGCAGTGAGTCAGGCGGGAAGGCGACCCAGTACTTC. Protein sequence: CASSESGGKATQYF.

This clonotype showed up many times. The chain is built from TRBV6-5 and TRBJ1-6; D is ambiguous. The CDR3 contains 13 residues. V lost 2 bases and J lost 13, with 12 bases in between. Germline loops: CDR1 MNHEY, CDR2 SVGAGI. CDR3 sequence (DNA): TGTGCCAGCAGTTACAACCACCCACCTCCCCTCCACTTT. This sequence encodes CASSYNHPPPLHF.

This clonotype has ten or more counts. The genes are TRBV2 and TRBJ1-5; TRBD1 might be the D (5 bases). The CDR3 is 13 amino acids. Germline CDR1 reads SNHLY; CDR2 reads FYNNEI. V lost 4 bases to trimming and J lost 4 bases, with 8 bases between them. The DNA for the CDR3 is TGTGCCAGCAGTGGCAGGGAAAATCAGCCCCAGCATTTT. It codes for CASSGRENQPQHF.

This clonotype was recorded many times. This sequence joins TRBV10-3 and TRBJ1-1; D gene unclear. Trimming removed 2 bases at V and 8 bases at J, with 6 bases between. CDR3 length: 11 amino acids. The germline CDR1 and CDR2 sequences are ENHRY and SYGVKD. CDR3: CAISEGNEAFF. Written as DNA, the CDR3 is TGTGCCATCAGTGAGGGCAACGAAGCTTTCTTT.

The J gene is TRBJ1-4, the V gene TRBV29-1; 8 bases are shared with TRBD1. The V and J ends lost 7 bases and 8 bases, in that order; junction bases with no gene match: 12. Germline V gene lookup returns CDR1 SQVTM and CDR2 ANQGSEA. This CDR3 comprises 14 residues. The CDR3 coding sequence is TGCAGCGCAAGGGAAGACAGGGGAGGCGAAAAACTGTTTTTT. Its translation is CSAREDRGGEKLFF.

This chain joins TRBV19 and TRBJ2-4; perhaps D is TRBD1 or TRBD2 (5 bases each). Germline-derived CDR1 and CDR2 are LNHDA and SQIVND (reference sequence). CDR3 length equals 12 residues. Trimming removed 9 bases at V and 3 bases at J, with 9 bases between. As DNA, the CDR3 is TGTGCCAGCCCGGGACGCAAAAACATTCAGTACTTC. This encodes CASPGRKNIQYF.

At least ten counts were recorded for this clonotype. The J gene is TRBJ1-5, the V gene TRBV19, with a possible D match to TRBD1 (5 bases). Deletions cut 6 bases from V and 1 base from J, with 19 bases between. This CDR3 comprises 17 residues. Germline CDR1 LNHDA, CDR2 SQIVND (reference sequence). The CDR3 DNA is TGTGCCAGTAGCTGGGGGACCCTTATCGTCAGCAATCAGCCCCAGCATTTT. This codes for CASSWGTLIVSNQPQHF.